This T cell receptor beta chain originates from a study of shared clonotypes between healthy human individuals. Study-wide context: CD8 memory received one plate per donor, CD8 naive two, CD4 memory three and CD4 naive three.

CD45RO-negative cells were positively selected for CCR7, leaving out terminally differentiated effector memory CD45RA+ cells. All donors were healthy HIV-negative adults lacking recent acute infections or vaccinations. The CDR3 extends over 16 amino acids. CDR1 is MNHEY and CDR2 is SMNVEV in the germline V gene (reference sequence). V lost 1 base, J lost 2 bases, and 7 bases stayed unmatched. An even split of each subset's genomic DNA across several immunoSEQ plates was performed. The sorted-subset replicate PCRs were given around 200 ng DNA, which is roughly 30,000 T cell genomes. Assay: immunoSEQ multiplex PCR; the TCRdb copy retains only in-frame clones and omits some. The data contain around 1.9 million clones, just over 90% of them singletons.

V usage is TRBV27 and J usage is TRBJ2-7; TRBD2 matches 8 bases. The clonotype was recovered from a man younger than 30 in good health. Some clones in this sample may be carry-over from other donors' samples. Source material: naive CD8+ T cells from PBMCs. CDR3 sequence (DNA): TGTGCCAGCAGTTTATTGGTTGCGGGAGGAGCCTACGAGCAGTACTTC. It codes for CASSLLVAGGAYEQYF.